One T cell receptor (beta chain) is described in this entry. As yet, its antigen is unknown. This entry belongs to a study of blood T cells in healthy people across ages. A second PCR of 7 to 11 cycles used a sample-barcoded 5' primer and a J-beta primer mix. MiXCR, run by TCRdb on the 5' RACE reads, gives a single entry per CDR3 protein. The sample lists 850,000 to 1,100,000 distinct CDR3 sequences, 35% to 40% occurring once. Study-level results: Researchers report that TCR beta diversity correlated strongly with naive T cell percentage.

CDR3 length equals 18 residues. The germline V gene encodes CDR1 MNHEY and CDR2 SVGEGT. With 5 bases removed from V and 0 bases from J, the gap between germline ends came to 20 bases. The study recruited healthy Caucasian donors from Russia who were aged about 6 to 100. Every sample yielded at least 6 million isolated PBMCs. The TCR was taken from a man younger than 35 in good health. The sample consisted of blood. The chain is built from TRBV6-2 or TRBV6-3 and TRBJ1-5, with TRBD1 as a possible D gene (6 bases). The CDR3 here is CASSTPTRGGHSNQPQHF. The CDR3, as DNA: TGTGCCAGCAGTACTCCAACACGAGGGGGGCATAGCAATCAGCCCCAGCATTTT.